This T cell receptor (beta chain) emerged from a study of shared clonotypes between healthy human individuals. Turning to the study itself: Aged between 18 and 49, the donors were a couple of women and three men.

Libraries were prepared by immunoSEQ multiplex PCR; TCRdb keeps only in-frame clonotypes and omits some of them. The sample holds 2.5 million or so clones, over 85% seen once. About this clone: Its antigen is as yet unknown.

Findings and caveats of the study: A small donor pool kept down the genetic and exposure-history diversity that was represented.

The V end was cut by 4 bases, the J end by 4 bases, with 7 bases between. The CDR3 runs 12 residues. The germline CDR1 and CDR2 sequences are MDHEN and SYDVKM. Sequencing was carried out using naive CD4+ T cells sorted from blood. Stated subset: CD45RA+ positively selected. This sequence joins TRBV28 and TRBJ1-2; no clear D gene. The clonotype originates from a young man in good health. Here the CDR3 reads CASSSGFYGYTF. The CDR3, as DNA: TGTGCCAGCAGTTCCGGATTCTATGGCTACACCTTC.